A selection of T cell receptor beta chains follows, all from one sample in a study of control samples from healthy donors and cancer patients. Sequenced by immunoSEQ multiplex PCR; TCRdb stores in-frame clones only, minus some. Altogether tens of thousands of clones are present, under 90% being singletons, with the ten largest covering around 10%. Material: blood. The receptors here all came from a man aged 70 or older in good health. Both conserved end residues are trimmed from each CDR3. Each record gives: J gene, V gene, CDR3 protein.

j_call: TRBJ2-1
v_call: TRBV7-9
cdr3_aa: ASSSRWGLLAYNEQF

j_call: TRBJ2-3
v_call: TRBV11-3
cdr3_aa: ASSLGGPVTDTQY

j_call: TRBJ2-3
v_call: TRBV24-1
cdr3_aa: ATSDDRGGHTDTQY

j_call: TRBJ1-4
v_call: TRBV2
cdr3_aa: ASLRDRVNEKLF

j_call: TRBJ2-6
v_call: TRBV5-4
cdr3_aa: ASSFPGQGISGANVLT

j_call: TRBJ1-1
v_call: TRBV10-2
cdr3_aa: ASSELGVDTEAF

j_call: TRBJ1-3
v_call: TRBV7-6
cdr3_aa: ASSLGPGYSGNTIY

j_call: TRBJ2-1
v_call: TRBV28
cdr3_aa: ASSSFRGPLTYNEQF

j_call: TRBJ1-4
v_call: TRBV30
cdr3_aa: AWSLPPEKLF

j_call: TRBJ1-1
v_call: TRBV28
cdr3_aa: ASSPPGSMNTEAF

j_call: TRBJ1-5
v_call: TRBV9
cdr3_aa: ASSVGTGNQPQH

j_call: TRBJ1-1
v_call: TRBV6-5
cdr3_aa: ASSYSYRGGTEAF

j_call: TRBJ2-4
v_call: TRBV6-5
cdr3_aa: ASSGRVGKNIQY

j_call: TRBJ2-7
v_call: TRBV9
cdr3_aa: ASSVTAGSGSSYEQY

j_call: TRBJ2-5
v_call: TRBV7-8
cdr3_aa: ASSYLGTQQETQY

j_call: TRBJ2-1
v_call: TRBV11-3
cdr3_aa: ASKRGGDYNEQF

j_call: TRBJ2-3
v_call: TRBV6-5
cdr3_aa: ATGNFDTQY

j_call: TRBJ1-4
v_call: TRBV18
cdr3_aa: ASSPKPNEKLF

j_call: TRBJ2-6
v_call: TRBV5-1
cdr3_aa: ASSLSFATGANVLT

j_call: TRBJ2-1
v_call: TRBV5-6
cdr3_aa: ASSFTRSDHQF

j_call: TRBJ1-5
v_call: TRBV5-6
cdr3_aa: ASSLAPDQPQH

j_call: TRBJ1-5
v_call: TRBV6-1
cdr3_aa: ASSDPTGGAQPQH

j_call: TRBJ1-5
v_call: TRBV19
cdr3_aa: ASKVQGSNQPQH

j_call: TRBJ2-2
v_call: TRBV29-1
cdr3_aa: SVLLPTGELF

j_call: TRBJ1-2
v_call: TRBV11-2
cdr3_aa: ASSLDRDYGYT

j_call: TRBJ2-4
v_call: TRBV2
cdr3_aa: ASSLDGTVAKNIQY

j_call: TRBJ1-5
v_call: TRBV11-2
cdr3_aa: ASSLGLNAYQPQH

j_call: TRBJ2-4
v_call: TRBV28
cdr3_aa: ASEPSGFLAKNIQY

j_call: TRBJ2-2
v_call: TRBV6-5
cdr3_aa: ASSYLGLPGELF

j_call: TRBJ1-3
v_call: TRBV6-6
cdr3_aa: ASSSALGNTIY

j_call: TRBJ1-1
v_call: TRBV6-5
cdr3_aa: ASIRQGANEAF